The 29 T cell receptor beta chains in this list originate from one sample, sequenced in a study of a mutant IDH1 vaccine in newly diagnosed glioma. Time point specified: baseline, week 1 (first vaccination visit). Treatment noted: pre-vaccination baseline after standard-of-care therapy. The assay was immunoSEQ multiplex PCR, and TCRdb's table has in-frame clones only and misses some. The table lists tens of thousands of clones, roughly 80% of them singletons. The starting material was PBMCs, obtained from a glioma patient treated with radiotherapy, temozolomide or both. The receptors here all came from a woman aged 40 to 55 with glioma.

The chain is built from TRBV7-8 and TRBJ1-4, with TRBD1 as a possible D gene (6 bases). Trimming left V 4 bases short and J 0 bases short, with 12 bases between. This CDR3 is 16 amino acids long. Germline CDR1 and CDR2: SGHVS and FQNEAQ. The CDR3 is CASSSDSFTTNEKLFF. As DNA, the CDR3 is TGTGCCAGCAGCTCGGACAGTTTTACAACTAATGAAAAACTGTTTTTT.

This clone has only a few counts. The chain joins TRBV9 to TRBJ1-6, with D hard to call. Germline V lookup: CDR1 SGDLS, CDR2 YYNGEE. There are 14 residues in the CDR3. The germline V and J ends were trimmed by 1 base and 5 bases, with 7 bases remaining between them. CDR3 DNA sequence: TGTGCCAGCAGCGTAAGGGCCGATAATTCACCCCTCCACTTT. As protein: CASSVRADNSPLHF.

The chain carries TRBV5-1 and TRBJ2-3; perhaps TRBD1 as D (6 bases). The length of the CDR3 is 16 residues. Trimming shortened V by 5 bases and J by 2 bases, and 18 bases separated the two germline ends. From germline, CDR1 is SGHRS and CDR2 YFSETQ. The CDR3 coding sequence is TGCGCCAGCAGGCAGCAGGGACAAAGGGTCACAGATACGCAGTATTTT. It is translated as CASRQQGQRVTDTQYF.

The chain combines TRBV5-1 with TRBJ1-3; D gene uncertain. CDR1 is SGHRS and CDR2 is YFSETQ in the germline V gene. The CDR3 extends over 16 amino acids. The V gene lost 4 bases and the J gene lost 0 bases, with 14 bases spanning the gap. CDR3 bases: TGCGCCAGCAGCAGGACGGTAGAGAGCTCTGGAAACACCATATATTTT. Translated, it gives CASSRTVESSGNTIYF.

The V call is TRBV25-1, the J call TRBJ2-1; no reliable D call. The CDR3 has 15 residues. Trimming pared 6 bases from V and 4 bases from J, leaving 16 bases between. Germline V gene sequence: CDR1 MGHDK, CDR2 SYGVNS. The DNA for the CDR3 is TGTGCCAGCAGGACCTGCCAATATTGGTACAATGAGCAGTTCTTC. It is translated as CASRTCQYWYNEQFF.

CDR3 nucleotides: TGTGCCAGCAGTGACCGGCTTTATGGGGAGACCCAGTACTTC. Its protein product is CASSDRLYGETQYF. The chain has TRBV25-1 and TRBJ2-5, with D hard to call. The germline gives CDR1 MGHDK, CDR2 SYGVNS. This CDR3 contains 14 residues. With 3 bases removed from V and 5 bases from J, the gap between germline ends came to 13 bases.

The V and J genes are TRBV5-6 and TRBJ1-1; no clear D gene. This CDR3 spans 13 amino acids. Germline assignment: CDR1 SGHDT and CDR2 YYEEEE. V was shortened by 0 bases and J by 10 bases, with 13 bases between the two germline ends. Here the CDR3 reads CASSLESGLGAFF. CDR3 nucleotides: TGTGCCAGCAGCTTGGAGTCGGGTCTCGGAGCTTTCTTT.

This chain connects TRBV5-6 to TRBJ2-2; tentatively, D is TRBD2 (5 bases). Germline assignment: CDR1 SGHDT and CDR2 YYEEEE. CDR3 length equals 14 residues. V shed 5 bases and J shed 5 bases, with 13 bases lying between them. Here the CDR3 reads CASSFVGGTGELFF. The CDR3 region has the DNA TGTGCCAGCAGTTTTGTTGGCGGGACCGGGGAGCTGTTTTTT.

The CDR3 sequence: CASSERGGYTDTQYF. The DNA for the CDR3 is TGCGCCAGCAGTGAGCGGGGGGGCTACACAGATACGCAGTATTTT. The chain recombines TRBV10-2 with TRBJ2-3, with 8 bases matching TRBD2. CDR3 length: 15 amino acids. Trimming cost V 2 bases and J 2 bases; bases outside gene matches: 3. CDR1 is WSHSY and CDR2 is SAAADI in the germline V gene.

The chain links TRBV6-6 to TRBJ2-7; the D call may be TRBD1 or TRBD2 (5 bases each). CDR1 is MNHNY and CDR2 is SVGAGI in the germline V gene (reference sequence). There are 15 residues in the CDR3. Trimming took 7 bases from V and 3 from J, leaving 19 bases between them. CDR3 in DNA: TGTGCCAGCATCCGATTATTGGGACCCCACTACGAGCAGTACTTC. It codes for CASIRLLGPHYEQYF.

V usage is TRBV30 and J usage is TRBJ1-6; D possibly corresponds to TRBD1 (6 bases). Germline V gene lookup returns CDR1 GTSNPN and CDR2 SVGIG (reference sequence). CDR3 length: 13 amino acids. The V end was cut by 0 bases, the J end by 7 bases, with 7 bases between. The CDR3 DNA reads TGTGCCTGGAGTGTAACAGGGAATTCACCCCTCCACTTT. It encodes CAWSVTGNSPLHF.

This clone was observed a handful of times. The chain links TRBV5-6 to TRBJ1-3; TRBD1 agrees at 8 bases. V gave up 3 bases and J gave up 3 bases; unmatched junction bases: 5. Germline lookup yields CDR1 SGHDT and CDR2 YYEEEE. CDR3 length equals 15 residues. CDR3 coding DNA: TGTGCCAGCAGCTCGCAGGGGGCTGGTGGAAACACCATATATTTT. Protein sequence: CASSSQGAGGNTIYF.

V gene TRBV13 combines with J gene TRBJ2-1; 11 bases map to TRBD2. Per the germline V gene, CDR1 is PRHDT and CDR2 is FYEKMQ (reference sequence). The V and J ends lost 1 base and 8 bases, in that order; junction bases with no gene match: 10. This CDR3 has 17 amino acids. The CDR3 bases are TGTGCCAGCAGCTTAGCGGTAGCGGGGGGGCCTATGGATGAGCAGTTCTTC. Encoded protein: CASSLAVAGGPMDEQFF.

The chain links TRBV19 to TRBJ1-1; perhaps TRBD1 as D (6 bases). The length of the CDR3 is 14 residues. Trimming pared 5 bases from V and 0 bases from J, leaving 10 bases between. Germline CDR1 is LNHDA and CDR2 is SQIVND (reference sequence). CDR3 in amino acids: CASSSTGLNTEAFF. For the CDR3, the DNA is TGTGCCAGTAGTTCGACAGGACTGAACACTGAAGCTTTCTTT.

This clone showed up just a few times. The genes are TRBV30 and TRBJ1-6; weak D call: TRBD1 (6 bases). CDR1 GTSNPN and CDR2 SVGIG come from the germline V gene (reference sequence). V lost 2 bases to trimming and J lost 8 bases, with 10 bases between them. There are 13 residues in the CDR3. CDR3 nucleotides: TGTGCCTGGAGTACCTCAGGGGATTCACCCCTCCACTTT. Its protein product is CAWSTSGDSPLHF. The variable domain in full, with the rest retrieved from reference TRBV30 and TRBJ1-6, is SQTIHQWPATLVQPVGSPLSLECTVEGTSNPNLYWYRQAAGRGLQLLFYSVGIGQISSEVPQNLSASRPQDRQFILSSKKLLLSDSGFYLCAWSTSGDSPLHFGNGTRLTVT.

The chain uses TRBV10-3 and TRBJ2-5; D possibly corresponds to TRBD2 (5 bases). The CDR3 loop spans 15 amino acids. The germline V and J ends were trimmed by 0 bases and 0 bases, with 8 bases remaining between them. From germline, CDR1 is ENHRY and CDR2 SYGVKD. This CDR3 reads CAISESDSDQETQYF. The CDR3 region has the DNA TGTGCCATCAGTGAGTCGGATAGCGACCAAGAGACCCAGTACTTC.

In this sample, this clone turned up a few times. The V and J genes are TRBV5-4 and TRBJ1-2, with D possibly TRBD1 on 5 matching bases. This CDR3 is 15 amino acids long. V gave up 0 bases and J gave up 4 bases, with 13 bases separating them. From germline, CDR1 is SGHNT and CDR2 YYREEE (reference sequence). The DNA of the CDR3 is TGTGCCAGCAGCTTGGACCAGGGAGGGAGCTATGGCTACACCTTC. Residues: CASSLDQGGSYGYTF.

The V gene is TRBV2, the J gene TRBJ1-4; perhaps TRBD1 as D (6 bases). Trimming took off 6 bases at V and 1 base at J, with 15 bases between the two ends. Germline assignment: CDR1 SNHLY and CDR2 FYNNEI. The CDR3 consists of 16 residues. CDR3 sequence reads: CASRRGGRRTNEKLFF. The CDR3 DNA reads as TGTGCCAGCAGGAGGGGGGGGCGACGAACTAATGAAAAACTGTTTTTT.

The chain has TRBV6-5 and TRBJ2-7; 10 bases align to TRBD1. The CDR3 covers 13 residues. J was trimmed by 3 bases and V by 6 bases; bases with no gene match: 2. CDR1 is MNHEY and CDR2 is SVGAGI in the germline V gene. The CDR3 protein is CASRRTGGYEQYF. The CDR3 DNA is TGTGCCAGCAGGAGGACAGGGGGCTACGAGCAGTACTTC.

The J gene is TRBJ1-3, the V gene TRBV5-4; the match to TRBD1 covers 7 bases. The V gene's germline CDR1 is SGHNT and CDR2 YYREEE (reference sequence). Trimming at V came to 2 bases and at J to 3 bases, leaving 5 bases not matched to a gene. The CDR3 spans 15 residues. In DNA, the CDR3 is TGTGCCAGCAGCTTACAGGGGCTGGATGGAAACACCATATATTTT. As protein: CASSLQGLDGNTIYF.

The chain joins TRBV5-4 to TRBJ2-1; D possibly corresponds to TRBD2 (7 bases). The CDR3 spans 16 residues. Germline V gene sequence: CDR1 SGHNT, CDR2 YYREEE (reference sequence). The V and J ends lost 4 bases and 9 bases respectively, with 23 bases between them. The CDR3 loop reads CASSPPKARGRPEQFF. As DNA, the CDR3 is TGTGCCAGCAGCCCACCTAAGGCGCGGGGGCGGCCTGAGCAGTTCTTC.

The chain is built from TRBV10-3 and TRBJ2-2, with D perhaps TRBD2 (6 bases). CDR3 length equals 14 residues. V was pared by 10 bases and J by 0 bases, with 12 bases between. Germline CDR1 is ENHRY and CDR2 is SYGVKD. The CDR3 loop is CATGEATNTGELFF. The CDR3 DNA reads as TGTGCCACCGGGGAGGCTACGAACACCGGGGAGCTGTTTTTT.

V and J are TRBV2 and TRBJ1-5; possible D gene TRBD1, 6 bases. CDR1 SNHLY and CDR2 FYNNEI come from the germline V gene. CDR3 size: 15 residues. V lost 2 bases and J lost 3, with 11 bases in between. The CDR3 is CASSELRTVNQPQHF. CDR3 DNA sequence: TGTGCCAGCAGTGAACTGCGGACAGTCAATCAGCCCCAGCATTTT.

The chain is built from TRBV9 and TRBJ1-1; weak D call: TRBD1 (6 bases). Trimming shortened V by 0 bases and J by 7 bases, and 13 bases separated the two germline ends. This CDR3 is 14 amino acids long. Germline loops: CDR1 SGDLS, CDR2 YYNGEE. CDR3 nucleotides: TGTGCCAGCAGCGTAGACAGGGCAGGGAATGAAGCTTTCTTT. This encodes CASSVDRAGNEAFF.

The V gene is TRBV6-1, the J gene TRBJ1-5; the D is unclear. This CDR3 spans 13 amino acids. V was trimmed by 1 base and J by 3 bases, leaving 4 bases between them. Germline V CDR1 and CDR2: MNHNS, SASEGT. CDR3 region: CASSEGPNQPQHF. CDR3 bases: TGTGCCAGCAGTGAAGGGCCCAATCAGCCCCAGCATTTT.

The chain carries TRBV30 and TRBJ1-5; D gene unclear. This CDR3 comprises 13 residues. V dropped 0 bases and J dropped 7 bases, with 10 bases sitting between them. CDR1 is GTSNPN and CDR2 is SVGIG in the germline V gene (reference sequence). DNA of the CDR3: TGTGCCTGGAGTGTGGAAACCGGGCAGCCCCAGCATTTT. Translation: CAWSVETGQPQHF.

This sequence joins TRBV5-6 and TRBJ1-5; D is possibly TRBD1 (5 bases). The ends were cut back, 3 bases at V and 5 bases at J, with 15 bases in the middle. This CDR3 contains 15 residues. Germline V gene lookup returns CDR1 SGHDT and CDR2 YYEEEE. The CDR3 DNA follows: TGTGCCAGCAGCTCGCAGCAGGGCCCGTATCAGCCCCAGCATTTT. Residues: CASSSQQGPYQPQHF.

The chain has TRBV2 and TRBJ2-7, with TRBD2 matching 14 bases. Trimming cost V 3 bases and J 4 bases; bases outside gene matches: 5. CDR3 length equals 16 residues. Germline V gene data show CDR1 as SNHLY and CDR2 as FYNNEI. DNA for the CDR3: TGTGCCAGCAGTGACCTCGGACTAGCGGGGGGTTACGAGCAGTACTTC. Translated, it gives CASSDLGLAGGYEQYF.

V is TRBV7-9 and J is TRBJ1-4, with D perhaps matching TRBD1 (5 bases). This CDR3 has 16 residues. Looked up from germline, CDR1 is SEHNR and CDR2 is FQNEAQ (reference sequence). Trimming took 2 bases from V and 8 from J, leaving 18 bases between them. The CDR3 DNA follows: TGTGCCAGCAGCTTATGGCAGGGTGAGGGAGGAGAAAAACTGTTTTTT. It codes for CASSLWQGEGGEKLFF.